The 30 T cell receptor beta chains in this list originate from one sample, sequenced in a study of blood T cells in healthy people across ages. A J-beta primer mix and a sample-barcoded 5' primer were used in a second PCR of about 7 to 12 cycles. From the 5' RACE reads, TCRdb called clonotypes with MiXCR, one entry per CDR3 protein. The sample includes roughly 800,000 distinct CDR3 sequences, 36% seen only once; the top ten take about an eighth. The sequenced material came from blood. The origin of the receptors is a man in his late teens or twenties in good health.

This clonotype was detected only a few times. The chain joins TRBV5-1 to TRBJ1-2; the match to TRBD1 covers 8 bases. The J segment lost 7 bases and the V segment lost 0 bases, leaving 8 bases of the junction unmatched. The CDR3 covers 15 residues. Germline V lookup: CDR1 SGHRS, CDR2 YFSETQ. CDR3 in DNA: TGCGCCAGCAGCTTGGGGGCAGGGGGCGACGCTGGCTACACCTTC. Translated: CASSLGAGGDAGYTF. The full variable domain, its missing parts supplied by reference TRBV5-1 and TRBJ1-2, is KAGVTQTPRYLIKTRGQQVTLSCSPISGHRSVSWYQQTPGQGLQFLFEYFSETQRNKGNFPGRFSGRQFSNSRSEMNVSTLELGDSALYLCASSLGAGGDAGYTFGSGTRLTVV.

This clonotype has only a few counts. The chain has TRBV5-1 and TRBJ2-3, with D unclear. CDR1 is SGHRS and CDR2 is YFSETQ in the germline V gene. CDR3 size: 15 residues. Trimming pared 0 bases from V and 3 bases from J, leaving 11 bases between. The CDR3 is CASSLAAVGTDTQYF. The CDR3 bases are TGCGCCAGCAGCTTGGCCGCAGTGGGGACAGATACGCAGTATTTT.

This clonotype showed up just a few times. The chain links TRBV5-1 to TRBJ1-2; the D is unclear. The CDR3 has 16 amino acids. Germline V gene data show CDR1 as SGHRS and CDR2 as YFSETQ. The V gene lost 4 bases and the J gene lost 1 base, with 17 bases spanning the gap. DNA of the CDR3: TGCGCCAGCAGCCCAGAGACACAGATGGTTAACTATGGCTACACCTTC. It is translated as CASSPETQMVNYGYTF.

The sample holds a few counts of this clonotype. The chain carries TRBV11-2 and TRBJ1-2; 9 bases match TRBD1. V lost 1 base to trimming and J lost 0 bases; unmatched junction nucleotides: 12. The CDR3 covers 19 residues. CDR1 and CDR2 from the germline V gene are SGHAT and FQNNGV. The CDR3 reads CASSLVRTDRGLANYGYTF. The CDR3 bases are TGTGCCAGCAGCTTAGTACGAACGGACAGGGGTTTAGCTAACTATGGCTACACCTTC. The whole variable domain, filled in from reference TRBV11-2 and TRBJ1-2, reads EAGVAQSPRYKIIEKRQSVAFWCNPISGHATLYWYQQILGQGPKLLIQFQNNGVVDDSQLPKDRFSAERLKGVDSTLKIQPAKLEDSAVYLCASSLVRTDRGLANYGYTFGSGTRLTVV.

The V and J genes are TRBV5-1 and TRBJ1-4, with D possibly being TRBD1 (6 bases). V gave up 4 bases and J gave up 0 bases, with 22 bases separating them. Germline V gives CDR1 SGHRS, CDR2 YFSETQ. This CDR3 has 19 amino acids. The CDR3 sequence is CASSGGTSRGDATNEKLFF. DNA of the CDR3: TGCGCCAGCAGCGGGGGGACATCGAGGGGAGACGCAACTAATGAAAAACTGTTTTTT.

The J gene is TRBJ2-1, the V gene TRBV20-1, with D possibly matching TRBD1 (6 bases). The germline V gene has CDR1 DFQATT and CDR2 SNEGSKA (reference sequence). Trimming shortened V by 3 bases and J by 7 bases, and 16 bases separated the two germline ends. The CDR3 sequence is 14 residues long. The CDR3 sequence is CSASTGSPGNEQFF. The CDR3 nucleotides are TGCAGTGCTAGCACAGGGTCCCCTGGGAATGAGCAGTTCTTC.

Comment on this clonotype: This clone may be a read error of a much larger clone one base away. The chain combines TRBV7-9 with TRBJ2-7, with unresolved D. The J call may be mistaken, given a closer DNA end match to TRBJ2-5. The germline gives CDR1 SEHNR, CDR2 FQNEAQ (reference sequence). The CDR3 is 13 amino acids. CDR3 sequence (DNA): TGTGCCAGCAGCTTTAACGGAGAAGGGACCCAGTACTTC. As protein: CASSFNGEGTQYF.

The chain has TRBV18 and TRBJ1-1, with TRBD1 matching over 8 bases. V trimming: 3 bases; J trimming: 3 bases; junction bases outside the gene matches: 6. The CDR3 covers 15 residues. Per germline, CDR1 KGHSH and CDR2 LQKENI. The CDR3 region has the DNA TGTGCCAGCTCACCGACAGGGGACAGAGACACTGAAGCTTTCTTT. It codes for CASSPTGDRDTEAFF.

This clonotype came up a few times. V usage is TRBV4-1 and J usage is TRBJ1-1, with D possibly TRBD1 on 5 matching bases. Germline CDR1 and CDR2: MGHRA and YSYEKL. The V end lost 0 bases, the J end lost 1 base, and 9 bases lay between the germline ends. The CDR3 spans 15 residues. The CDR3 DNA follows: TGCGCCAGCAGCCAAGAGAGACAGACGAACACTGAAGCTTTCTTT. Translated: CASSQERQTNTEAFF.

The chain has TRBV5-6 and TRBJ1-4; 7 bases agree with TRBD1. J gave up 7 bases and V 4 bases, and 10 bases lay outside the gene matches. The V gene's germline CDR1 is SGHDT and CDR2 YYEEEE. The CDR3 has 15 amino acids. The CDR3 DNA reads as TGTGCCAGCAGCCTCCGGGACAGATATAGTGAAAAACTGTTTTTT. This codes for CASSLRDRYSEKLFF. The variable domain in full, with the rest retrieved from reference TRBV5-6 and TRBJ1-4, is DAGVTQSPTHLIKTRGQQVTLRCSPKSGHDTVSWYQQALGQGPQFIFQYYEEEERQRGNFPDRFSGHQFPNYSSELNVNALLLGDSALYLCASSLRDRYSEKLFFGSGTQLSVL.

The CDR3 DNA follows: TGTGCCAGCAGCGTGAGCCATGGGAGACCTAGCTCCTACAATGAGCAGTTCTTC. Translation gives CASSVSHGRPSSYNEQFF. The gene calls are TRBV9 and TRBJ2-1; possible D gene TRBD2, 5 bases. Looked up from germline, CDR1 is SGDLS and CDR2 is YYNGEE. V lost 2 bases, J lost 0 bases, and 18 bases lay in between. The CDR3 spans 18 residues.

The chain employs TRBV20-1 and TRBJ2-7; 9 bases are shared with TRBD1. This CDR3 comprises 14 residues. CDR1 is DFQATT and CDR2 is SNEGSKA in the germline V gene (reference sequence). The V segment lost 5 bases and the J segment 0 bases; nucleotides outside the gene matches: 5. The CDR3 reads CSAGGQGGSYEQYF. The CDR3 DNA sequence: TGCAGTGCTGGGGGACAGGGTGGCTCCTACGAGCAGTACTTC.

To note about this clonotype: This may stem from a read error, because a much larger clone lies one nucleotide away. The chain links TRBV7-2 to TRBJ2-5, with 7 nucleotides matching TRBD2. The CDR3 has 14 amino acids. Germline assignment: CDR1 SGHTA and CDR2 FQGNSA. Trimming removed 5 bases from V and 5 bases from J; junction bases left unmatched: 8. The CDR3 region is CASSVGRARETQYF. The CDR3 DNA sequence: TGTGCCAGCAGCGTTGGGAGGGCTAGGGAGACCCAGTACTTC.

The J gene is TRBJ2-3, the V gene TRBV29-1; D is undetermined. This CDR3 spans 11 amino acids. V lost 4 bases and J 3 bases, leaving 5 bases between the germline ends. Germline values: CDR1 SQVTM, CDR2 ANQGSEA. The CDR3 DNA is TGCAGCGTTGTGCTGACAGATACGCAGTATTTT. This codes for CSVVLTDTQYF.

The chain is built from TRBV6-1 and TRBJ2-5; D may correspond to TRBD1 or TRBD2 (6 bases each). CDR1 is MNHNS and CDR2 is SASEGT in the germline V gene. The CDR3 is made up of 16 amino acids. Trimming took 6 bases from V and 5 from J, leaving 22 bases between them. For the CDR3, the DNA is TGTGCCAGCAGCTCCCTTCCGTGGGGGGCTAGGGAGACCCAGTACTTC. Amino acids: CASSSLPWGARETQYF.

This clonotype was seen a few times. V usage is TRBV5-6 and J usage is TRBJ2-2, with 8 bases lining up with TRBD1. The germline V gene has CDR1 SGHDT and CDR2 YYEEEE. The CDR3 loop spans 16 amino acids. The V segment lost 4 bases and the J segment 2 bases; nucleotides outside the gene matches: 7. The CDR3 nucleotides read TGTGCCAGCAGCCCTCTGACAGGGGCAAACACCGGGGAGCTGTTTTTT. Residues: CASSPLTGANTGELFF.

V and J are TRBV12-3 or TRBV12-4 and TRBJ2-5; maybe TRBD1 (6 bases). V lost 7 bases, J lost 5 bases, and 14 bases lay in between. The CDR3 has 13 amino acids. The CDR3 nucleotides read TGTGCCAGCACCCAGGGGTCCGGGGAGACCCAGTACTTC. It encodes CASTQGSGETQYF.

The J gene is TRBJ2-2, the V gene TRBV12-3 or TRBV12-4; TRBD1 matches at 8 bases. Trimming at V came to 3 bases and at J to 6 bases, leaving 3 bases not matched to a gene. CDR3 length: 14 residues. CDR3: CASSFRQGPGELFF. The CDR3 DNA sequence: TGTGCCAGCAGTTTTCGACAGGGGCCCGGGGAGCTGTTTTTT.

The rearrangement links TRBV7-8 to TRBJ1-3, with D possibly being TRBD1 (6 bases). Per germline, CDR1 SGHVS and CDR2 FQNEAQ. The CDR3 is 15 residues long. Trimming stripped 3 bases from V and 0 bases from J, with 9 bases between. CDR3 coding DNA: TGTGCCAGCAGCTTCTCGACAGGCTCTGGAAACACCATATATTTT. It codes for CASSFSTGSGNTIYF.

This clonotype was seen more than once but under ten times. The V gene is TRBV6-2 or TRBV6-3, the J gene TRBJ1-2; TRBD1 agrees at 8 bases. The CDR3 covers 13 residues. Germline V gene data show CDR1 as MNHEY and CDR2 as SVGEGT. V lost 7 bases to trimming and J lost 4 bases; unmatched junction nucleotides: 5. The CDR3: CASTRDRIYGYTF. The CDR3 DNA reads TGTGCCAGCACCAGGGACAGGATCTATGGCTACACCTTC.

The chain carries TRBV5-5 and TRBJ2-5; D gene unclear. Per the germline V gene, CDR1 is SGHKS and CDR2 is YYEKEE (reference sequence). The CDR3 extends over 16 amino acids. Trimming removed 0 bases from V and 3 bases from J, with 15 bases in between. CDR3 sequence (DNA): TGTGCCAGCAGCTTGGAGTTCCAGAAAGGAAAAGAGACCCAGTACTTC. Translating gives CASSLEFQKGKETQYF.

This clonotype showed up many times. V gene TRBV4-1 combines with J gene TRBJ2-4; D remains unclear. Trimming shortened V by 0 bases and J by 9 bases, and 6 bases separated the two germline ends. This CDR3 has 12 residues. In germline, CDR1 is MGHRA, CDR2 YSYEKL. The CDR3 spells CASSQDTVIQYF. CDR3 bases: TGCGCCAGCAGCCAAGATACTGTCATTCAGTACTTC.

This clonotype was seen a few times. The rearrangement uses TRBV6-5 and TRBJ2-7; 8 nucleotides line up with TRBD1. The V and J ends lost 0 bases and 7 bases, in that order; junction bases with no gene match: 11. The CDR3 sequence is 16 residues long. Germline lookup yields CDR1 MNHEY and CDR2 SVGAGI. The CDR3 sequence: CASSYSIAQGAVEQYF. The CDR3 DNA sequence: TGTGCCAGCAGTTACTCGATCGCCCAGGGGGCGGTAGAGCAGTACTTC.

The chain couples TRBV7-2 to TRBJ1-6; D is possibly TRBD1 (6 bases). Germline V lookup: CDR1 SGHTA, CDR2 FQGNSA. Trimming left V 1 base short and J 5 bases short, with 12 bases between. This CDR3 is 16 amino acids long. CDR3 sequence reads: CASSLVLNRDNSPLHF. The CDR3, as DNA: TGTGCCAGCAGCTTAGTCCTTAACAGGGATAATTCACCCCTCCACTTT.

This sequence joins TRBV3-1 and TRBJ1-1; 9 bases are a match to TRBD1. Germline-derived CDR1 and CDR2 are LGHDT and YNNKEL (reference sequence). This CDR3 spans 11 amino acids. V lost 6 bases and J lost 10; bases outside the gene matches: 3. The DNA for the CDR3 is TGTGCCAGCAGTCGGACAGGGGTAGCTTTCTTT. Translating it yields CASSRTGVAFF.

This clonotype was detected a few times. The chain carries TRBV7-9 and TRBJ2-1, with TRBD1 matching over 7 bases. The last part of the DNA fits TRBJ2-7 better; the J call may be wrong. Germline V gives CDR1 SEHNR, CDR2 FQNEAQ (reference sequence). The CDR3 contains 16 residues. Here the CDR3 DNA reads TGTGCCAGCAGCCCCCGGGACAGTCACTCCTACAATGAGCAGTACTTC. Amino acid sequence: CASSPRDSHSYNEQYF.

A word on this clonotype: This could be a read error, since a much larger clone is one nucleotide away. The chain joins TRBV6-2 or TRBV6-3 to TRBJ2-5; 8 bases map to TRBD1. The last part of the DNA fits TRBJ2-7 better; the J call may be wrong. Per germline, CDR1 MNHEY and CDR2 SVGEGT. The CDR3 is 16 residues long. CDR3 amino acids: CASSCEPGQASYEQYF. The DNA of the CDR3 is TGTGCAAGCAGTTGCGAACCGGGACAGGCGTCCTACGAGCAGTACTTC.

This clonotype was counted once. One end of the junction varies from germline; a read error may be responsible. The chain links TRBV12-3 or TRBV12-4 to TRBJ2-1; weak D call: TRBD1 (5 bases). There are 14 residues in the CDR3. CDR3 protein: CASSFGQSYKEQFF. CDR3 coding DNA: TGTGCCAGCAGTTTCGGACAATCCTACAAGGAGCAGTTCTTC.

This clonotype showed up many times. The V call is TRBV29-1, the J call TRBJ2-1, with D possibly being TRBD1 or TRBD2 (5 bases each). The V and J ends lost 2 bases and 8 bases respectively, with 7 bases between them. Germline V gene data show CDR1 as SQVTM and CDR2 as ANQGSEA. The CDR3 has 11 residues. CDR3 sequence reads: CSVERDDEQFF. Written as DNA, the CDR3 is TGCAGCGTTGAAAGGGACGATGAGCAGTTCTTC.

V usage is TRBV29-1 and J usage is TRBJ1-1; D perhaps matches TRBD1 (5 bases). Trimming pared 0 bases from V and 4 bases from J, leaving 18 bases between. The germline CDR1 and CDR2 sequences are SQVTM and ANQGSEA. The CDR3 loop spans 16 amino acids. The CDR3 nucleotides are TGCAGCGTTGAAGATCGTCGGAGGGGATATGGCACTGAAGCTTTCTTT. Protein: CSVEDRRRGYGTEAFF.